The source of this T cell receptor (beta chain) is a study of T cell clonality in common variable immunodeficiency. V was trimmed by 5 bases and J by 8 bases, leaving 19 bases between them. The CDR3 is made up of 15 amino acids. Generated by immunoSEQ multiplex PCR, the TCRdb table keeps only in-frame clones and is missing some. This repertoire holds about 74,000 clones, and none appear only once. This clone was observed many times. The missing CDR3 end, 3 residues past where the read stops, is filled in from the germline J gene. The sequencing sample was made of peripheral blood mononuclear cells. The clonotype originates from a person between 18 and 75 years old in good health. V usage is TRBV12-3 or TRBV12-4 and J usage is TRBJ2-1, with D perhaps TRBD2 (5 bases). The CDR3 bases that were read are TGTGCCAGCAGTGCCGGGGTGGGCGCAGTCTATGAG. This translates into CASSAGVGAVYE. The entire CDR3 protein is CASSAGVGAVYEQFF.